The T cell receptor (beta chain) under discussion was sequenced for a study of blood T cell repertoires in COVID-19 (dated by TCRdb to the early 2020s). General notes on the study: Samples covering the acute and convalescent phases of COVID-19 were provided by collaborators in the United States, Italy and Spain. Samples were obtained from the ongoing ImmuneRACE study (first 160 participants) and from over 1,000 subjects provided by 6 global collaborators. The repertoires were released in a freely available public database intended as a resource for research on the immune response to SARS-CoV-2. The material from the prospective study consisted of cDNA or gDNA derived from T cells, B-cell-depleted T cells, or PBMCs. The sample metadata nearly always contained a de-identified subject ID, COVID-19 status, age in years and sex. The dataset comprised deeply sampled blood TCRbeta repertoires from subjects exposed to, actively infected with, or recovered from COVID-19. HLA class I and class II types, where available, came from metadata supplied by the sample provider rather than from assay-based typing.

TCRbeta CDR3 regions were amplified from genomic DNA using the immunoSEQ Assay, a bias-controlled multiplex PCR. Processing in the source paper ran as follows. The number of nucleated cells in each sample was estimated by amplification of reference gene primers within the assay. To quantify the absolute abundance of each unique TCRbeta CDR3 rearrangement, sequence reads were collapsed and filtered. For each sample, productive Simpson clonality was calculated as the square root of Simpson's diversity index over productive rearrangements. The table comes from immuneACCESS by way of TCRdb, which keeps in-frame sequences with V and J called. Part of the clones is missing from these tables; in studies checked, under half for an unresolved V gene and the rest for unknown reasons. V, J and clone size were drawn from that table, and D and trimming were deduced from the DNA. A total of fewer than 250,000 clones appear in this sample, 65% to 85% of them only once. The biggest ten clones account for roughly 5.5% of the sample.

Details on this clone: The antigen it recognizes is unknown. No quality values exist for individual bases; no much larger clone is one base distant.

V is pruned by 7 bases and J by 4 bases, leaving 6 bases of the junction without a gene match. Spanning cysteine to phenylalanine, the CDR3 consists of 13 amino acids. Solely the CDR3 DNA is kept, with 39 bases framed from the first base. The germline V gene (reference sequence) gives CDR1 as LNHDA and CDR2 as SQIVND. The full study reports these points: How much clinical and demographic metadata was included differed by source and by participant, and the metadata was provided uncurated.

Whole blood was collected in K2EDTA tubes by collaborating institutions according to the institutions' own protocols. For TCRbeta analysis, collaborators shipped samples as frozen whole blood, isolated PBMCs, or DNA extracted from either of those sample types. The sample consisted of peripheral blood. The source is a human donor in a cohort sampled during active COVID-19. The sequence joins TRBV19 to TRBJ1-2; TRBD1 matches 7 bases in the middle. The CDR3 protein is CASNDRDFYGYTF. The DNA sequence is as follows: TGTGCCAGTAATGACAGGGACTTCTATGGCTACACCTTC.